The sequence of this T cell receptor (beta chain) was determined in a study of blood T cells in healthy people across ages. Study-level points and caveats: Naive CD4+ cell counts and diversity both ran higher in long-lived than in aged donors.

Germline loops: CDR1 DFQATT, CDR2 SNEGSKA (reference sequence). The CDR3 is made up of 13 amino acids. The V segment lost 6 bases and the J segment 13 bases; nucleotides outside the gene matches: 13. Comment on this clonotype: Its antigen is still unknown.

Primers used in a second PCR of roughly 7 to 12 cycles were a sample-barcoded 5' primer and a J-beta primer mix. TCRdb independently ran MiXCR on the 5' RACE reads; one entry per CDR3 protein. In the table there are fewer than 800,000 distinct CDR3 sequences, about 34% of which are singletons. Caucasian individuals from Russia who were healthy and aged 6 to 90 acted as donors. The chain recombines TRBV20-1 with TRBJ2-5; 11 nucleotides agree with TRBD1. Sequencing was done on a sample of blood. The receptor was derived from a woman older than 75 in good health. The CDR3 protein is CSAGTGGINERYF. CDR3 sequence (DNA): TGCAGTGCGGGGACAGGGGGAATAAATGAGCGGTACTTC.